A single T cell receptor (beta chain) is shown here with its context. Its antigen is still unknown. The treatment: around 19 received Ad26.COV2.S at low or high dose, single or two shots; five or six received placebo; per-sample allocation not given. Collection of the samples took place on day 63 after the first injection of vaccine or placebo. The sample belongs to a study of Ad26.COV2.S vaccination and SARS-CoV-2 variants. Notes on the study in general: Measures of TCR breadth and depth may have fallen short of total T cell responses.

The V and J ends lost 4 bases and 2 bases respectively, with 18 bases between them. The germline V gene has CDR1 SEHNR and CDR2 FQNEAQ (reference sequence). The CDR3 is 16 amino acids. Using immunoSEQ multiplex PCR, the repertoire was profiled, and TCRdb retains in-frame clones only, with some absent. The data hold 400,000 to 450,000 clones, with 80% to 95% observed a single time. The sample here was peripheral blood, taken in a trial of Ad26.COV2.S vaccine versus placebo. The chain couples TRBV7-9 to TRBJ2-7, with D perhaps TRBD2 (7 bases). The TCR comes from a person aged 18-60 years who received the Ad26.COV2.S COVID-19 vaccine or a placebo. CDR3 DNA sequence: TGTGCCAGCAGCTCCCCCCGGGGGCGGGAGACCTACGAGCAGTACTTC. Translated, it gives CASSSPRGRETYEQYF.